This TCR beta chain comes out of a study of OX40 agonist ivuxolimab in advanced cancers. The V gene's germline CDR1 is KGHSH and CDR2 LQKENI. The CDR3 extends over 17 amino acids. The trim removed 4 bases at V and 5 bases at J, leaving 10 bases unmatched. Baseline was the first blood sampling point, followed by cycle 4 day 1 and cycle 7 day 1. Study-level findings and limits: By week 6 at 0.1 to 3.0 mg/kg, blood CD4+ and CD8+ T cells had expanded clonally. Expanded clones belonging to CD8+ T cells outnumbered, on average, those of CD4+. Also showing low normalized T-cell clonal expansion were some of the nonresponders.

Worth noting for this clone: The antigen is undetermined.

Sequencing was performed with immunoSEQ multiplex PCR; in TCRdb, only in-frame clones are kept and a portion is missing. Among about 110,000 clones listed, 75% to 95% were seen once. This TCR was recovered from an adult with an advanced solid tumor such as melanoma, head and neck, liver or kidney cancer. V and J are TRBV18 and TRBJ1-5, with 11 bases fitting TRBD1. This material consisted of CD4+ or CD8+ T cells sorted from blood, taken in a trial of the OX40 agonist ivuxolimab. The CDR3 is CASSLGQGAERYQPQHF. In DNA form, the CDR3 reads TGTGCCAGCTCACTCGGACAGGGGGCGGAACGGTATCAGCCCCAGCATTTT.